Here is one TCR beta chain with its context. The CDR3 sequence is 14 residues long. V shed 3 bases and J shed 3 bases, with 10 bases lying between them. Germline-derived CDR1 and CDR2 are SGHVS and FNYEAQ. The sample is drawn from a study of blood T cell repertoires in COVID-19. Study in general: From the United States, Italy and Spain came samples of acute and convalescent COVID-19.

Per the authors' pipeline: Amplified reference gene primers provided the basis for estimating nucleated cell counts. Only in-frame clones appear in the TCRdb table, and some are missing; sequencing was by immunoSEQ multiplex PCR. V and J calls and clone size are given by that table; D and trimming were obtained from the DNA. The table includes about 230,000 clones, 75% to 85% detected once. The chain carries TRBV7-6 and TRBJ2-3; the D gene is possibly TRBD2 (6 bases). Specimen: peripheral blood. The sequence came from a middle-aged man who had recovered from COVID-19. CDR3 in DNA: TGTGCCAGCAGCTTGGGGGGACTGACAGATACGCAGTATTTT. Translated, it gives CASSLGGLTDTQYF.